Sequencing of this T cell receptor (beta chain) was carried out in a study of T-cell reconstitution after alpha-beta-depleted transplantation in children. Ten or more counts support this clonotype. Its antigen is not identified. Findings and caveats of the study: It was surviving recipient T cells and thymic progenitors that gave some patients high TCRbeta diversity at day 60. Among T cells one year after transplant, newly produced cells accounted for most counts and diversity. As was reported, about two months after transplant, alpha-beta T cells came from several hundred expanded graft clones.

The CDR3 loop spans 15 amino acids. V was clipped by 6 bases and J by 3 bases; unmatched bases: 10. Germline CDR1 is MNHNS and CDR2 is SASEGT. It was with unique molecular identifiers that the TCRbeta library was prepared. MiXCR, run by TCRdb on the PCR reads, gives a single entry per CDR3 protein. The table has hundreds of thousands of distinct CDR3 sequences, approximately 10% seen once; the top ten hold roughly 2.1%. This specimen consisted of PBMCs, obtained before TCRalphabeta/CD19-depleted stem cell transplant. The chain combines TRBV6-1 with TRBJ2-7; 8 positions match TRBD1. This TCR derives from a child aged 2 to 9 with inherited bone marrow failure, due to receive a stem cell transplant. This CDR3 is CASRPDRDDIYEQYF. The DNA of the CDR3 is TGTGCCAGCAGGCCGGACAGGGATGACATCTACGAGCAGTACTTC.